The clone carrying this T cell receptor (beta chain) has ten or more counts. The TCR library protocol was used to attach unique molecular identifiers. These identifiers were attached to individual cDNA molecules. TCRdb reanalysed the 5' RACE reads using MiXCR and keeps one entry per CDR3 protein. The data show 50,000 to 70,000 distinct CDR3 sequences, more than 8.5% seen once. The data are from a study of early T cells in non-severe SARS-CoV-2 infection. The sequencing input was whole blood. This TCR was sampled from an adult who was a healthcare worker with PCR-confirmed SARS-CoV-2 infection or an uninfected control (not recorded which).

The CDR3 bases are TGTGCCAGCAGCTTATCGGTTCCGGGGAATTCACCCCTCCACTTT. It translates to CASSLSVPGNSPLHF. The chain has TRBV7-2 and TRBJ1-6; no clear D. Trimming removed 2 bases from V and 7 bases from J, with 12 bases in between. This CDR3 comprises 15 residues. Germline-derived CDR1 and CDR2 are SGHTA and FQGNSA.